These 31 T cell receptor beta chains were all obtained from the same sample, sequenced in a study of OX40 agonist ivuxolimab in advanced cancers. Clones were read by immunoSEQ multiplex PCR, and TCRdb kept only the in-frame ones, dropping some. The repertoire consists of 67,000 or so clones, with about 88% occurring once and the leading ten covering less than 1.1%. The sample was CD4+ or CD8+ T cells sorted from blood, taken in a trial of the OX40 agonist ivuxolimab. Receptors originate from an adult with an advanced solid tumor such as melanoma, head and neck, liver or kidney cancer.

The chain employs TRBV7-8 and TRBJ2-7; TRBD1 aligns across 9 bases. This CDR3 has 13 amino acids. V was clipped by 7 bases and J by 5 bases; unmatched bases: 6. Per germline, CDR1 SGHVS and CDR2 FQNEAQ. For the CDR3, the DNA is TGTGCCAGCACCCGGGACAGGGACCACGAGCAGTACTTC. Translating it yields CASTRDRDHEQYF.

The chain is built from TRBV14 and TRBJ2-1; perhaps TRBD1 as D (6 bases). Germline loops: CDR1 SGHDN, CDR2 FVKESK. This CDR3 has 14 residues. V lost 4 bases, J lost 3 bases, and 10 bases lay in between. CDR3 in DNA: TGTGCCAGCAGCCTCCGGGACAACTACAATGAGCAGTTCTTC. Translation gives CASSLRDNYNEQFF.

CDR3 sequence: CASSSRLGEQFF. CDR3 DNA: TGTGCCAGCAGCTCCAGACTAGGGGAGCAGTTCTTC. The V and J genes are TRBV7-3 and TRBJ2-1; D may be TRBD2 (6 bases). CDR3 size: 12 residues. V lost 4 bases to trimming and J lost 10 bases, with 11 bases between them. Looked up from germline, CDR1 is SGHTA and CDR2 is FQGTGA.

V and J are TRBV11-2 and TRBJ1-2; 7 nucleotides match TRBD1. This CDR3 contains 14 residues. The V segment lost 1 base and the J segment 6 bases; nucleotides outside the gene matches: 5. The germline CDR1 and CDR2 sequences are SGHAT and FQNNGV. Here the CDR3 DNA reads TGTGCCAGCAGCTTAGGACAGGGCGCGAATGGCTACACCTTC. It encodes CASSLGQGANGYTF. Combining the CDR3 with reference TRBV11-2 and TRBJ1-2 gives the whole variable domain EAGVAQSPRYKIIEKRQSVAFWCNPISGHATLYWYQQILGQGPKLLIQFQNNGVVDDSQLPKDRFSAERLKGVDSTLKIQPAKLEDSAVYLCASSLGQGANGYTFGSGTRLTVV.

The V gene is TRBV7-9, the J gene TRBJ1-2; no clear D. From germline, CDR1 is SEHNR and CDR2 FQNEAQ (reference sequence). The ends were cut back, 6 bases at V and 2 bases at J, with 7 bases in the middle. This CDR3 comprises 12 residues. CDR3 nucleotides: TGTGCCAGCAGTCCCCTAAACTATGGCTACACCTTC. This codes for CASSPLNYGYTF.

This clone has just a few counts. This chain uses TRBV25-1 with TRBJ2-7, with 8 bases aligning to TRBD1. Unmatched junction bases numbered 3, after V lost 8 bases and J lost 3 bases. Germline lookup yields CDR1 MGHDK and CDR2 SYGVNS. The CDR3 consists of 12 residues. CDR3 loop: CASSGTGYEQYF. CDR3 DNA sequence: TGTGCCAGCTCCGGGACAGGCTACGAGCAGTACTTC.

The chain uses TRBV18 and TRBJ2-6; 7 bases are a match to TRBD1. The V segment lost 3 bases and the J segment 15 bases; nucleotides outside the gene matches: 14. The length of the CDR3 is 15 residues. Germline CDR1 reads KGHSH; CDR2 reads LQKENI. In DNA form, the CDR3 reads TGTGCCAGCTCACCCTCAAACAGGGGCCACCCTGACCTGACTTTC. Translated, it gives CASSPSNRGHPDLTF.

The chain carries TRBV2 and TRBJ2-7; D may be TRBD2 (6 bases). Germline V gene lookup returns CDR1 SNHLY and CDR2 FYNNEI. The CDR3 sequence is 14 residues long. Trimming left V 7 bases short and J 1 base short, with 14 bases between. CDR3 in amino acids: CASMEGGKSYEQYF. The CDR3 DNA sequence: TGTGCCAGCATGGAGGGTGGGAAATCCTACGAGCAGTACTTC. Combining the CDR3 with reference TRBV2 and TRBJ2-7 gives the whole variable domain EPEVTQTPSHQVTQMGQEVILRCVPISNHLYFYWYRQILGQKVEFLVSFYNNEISEKSEIFDDQFSVERPDGSNFTLKIRSTKLEDSAMYFCASMEGGKSYEQYFGPGTRLTVT.

The chain is built from TRBV29-1 and TRBJ2-3, with TRBD1 matching 7 bases. There are 13 residues in the CDR3. Germline assignment: CDR1 SQVTM and CDR2 ANQGSEA. V trimming: 4 bases; J trimming: 4 bases; junction bases outside the gene matches: 5. CDR3 coding DNA: TGCAGCGTTGTAGCAGGGGGTCCAGATACGCAGTATTTT. This translates into CSVVAGGPDTQYF.

As regards this clone: The sample holds other DNA sequences that translate to the same CDR3. The chain links TRBV18 to TRBJ2-5, with D perhaps TRBD1 (5 bases). The CDR3 covers 13 residues. Deletions cut 0 bases from V and 3 bases from J, with 5 bases between. CDR1 KGHSH and CDR2 LQKENI come from the germline V gene. In nucleotides, the CDR3 is TGTGCCAGCTCACCACCAGGGGAAGAGACCCAGTACTTC. It translates to CASSPPGEETQYF.

The chain employs TRBV18 and TRBJ2-2; D unclear. Trimming removed 2 bases at V and 2 bases at J, with 6 bases between. Germline V lookup: CDR1 KGHSH, CDR2 LQKENI. This CDR3 has 14 residues. Here the CDR3 DNA reads TGTGCCAGCTCACCAGGGGTTAACACCGGGGAGCTGTTTTTT. Translating gives CASSPGVNTGELFF.

This clone was picked up one time. The gene calls are TRBV28 and TRBJ2-7; 8 bases line up with TRBD1. CDR3 length: 16 amino acids. Trimming removed 6 bases from V and 2 bases from J; junction bases left unmatched: 12. Germline CDR1 and CDR2: MDHEN and SYDVKM. CDR3 sequence reads: CASRRTGLWGTYEQYF. As DNA, the CDR3 is TGTGCCAGCAGGAGGACAGGGTTGTGGGGAACCTACGAGCAGTACTTC.

This sequence joins TRBV10-3 and TRBJ2-2; TRBD2 agrees at 7 bases. The length of the CDR3 is 14 residues. Germline loops: CDR1 ENHRY, CDR2 SYGVKD. Losses at the gene ends were 10 bases for V and 3 bases for J; bases not matched to a gene: 8. CDR3 residues: CATRGLKDTGELFF. The CDR3 DNA is TGTGCCACAAGGGGACTAAAAGACACCGGGGAGCTGTTTTTT.

The chain carries TRBV14 and TRBJ1-1; D unclear. This CDR3 is 15 amino acids long. V was shortened by 2 bases and J by 0 bases, with 10 bases between the two germline ends. Germline CDR1 SGHDN, CDR2 FVKESK. This chain's CDR3 is CASSQQRTVNTEAFF. CDR3 nucleotide sequence: TGTGCCAGCAGCCAACAGAGGACGGTGAACACTGAAGCTTTCTTT.

The rearrangement uses TRBV6-6 and TRBJ1-1; D not certain. Deletions cut 8 bases from V and 3 bases from J, with 10 bases between. CDR1 and CDR2 from the germline V gene are MNHNY and SVGAGI (reference sequence). The CDR3 has 12 amino acids. Written as DNA, the CDR3 is TGTGCCAGCTTCCGGGGTGACACTGAAGCTTTCTTT. This encodes CASFRGDTEAFF.

This clone was seen only a few times. The V call is TRBV18, the J call TRBJ1-4, with 7 bases matching TRBD1. Per the germline V gene, CDR1 is KGHSH and CDR2 is LQKENI. The CDR3 is made up of 14 amino acids. V dropped 4 bases and J dropped 5; count of bases not matched to a gene: 4. CDR3 nucleotide sequence: TGTGCCAGCTCACACGGGACAGAGAATGAAAAACTGTTTTTT. It translates to CASSHGTENEKLFF.

The J gene is TRBJ2-5, the V gene TRBV7-9; D is undetermined. With 1 base removed from V and 3 bases from J, the gap between germline ends came to 15 bases. The germline V gene has CDR1 SEHNR and CDR2 FQNEAQ (reference sequence). The CDR3 is 16 residues long. The CDR3 DNA follows: TGTGCCAGCAGCTTAGGTCCAGGACCCCGGAAAGAGACCCAGTACTTC. Encoded protein: CASSLGPGPRKETQYF.

The rearrangement links TRBV5-1 to TRBJ2-7; D remains ambiguous. Germline-derived CDR1 and CDR2 are SGHRS and YFSETQ. CDR3 size: 12 residues. Trimming took 0 bases from V and 6 from J, leaving 7 bases between them. CDR3 amino acids: CASSLDPTEQYF. As DNA, the CDR3 is TGCGCCAGCAGCTTGGATCCCACCGAGCAGTACTTC.

V usage is TRBV5-6 and J usage is TRBJ2-5; 11 nucleotides match TRBD2. CDR3 length: 15 residues. In germline, CDR1 is SGHDT, CDR2 YYEEEE. The V and J ends lost 4 bases and 0 bases, in that order; junction bases with no gene match: 2. CDR3 sequence (DNA): TGTGCCAGCAGCGAGACTAGCGGGAACCAAGAGACCCAGTACTTC. The encoded protein is CASSETSGNQETQYF.

The gene calls are TRBV5-1 and TRBJ1-1; 7 bases match TRBD1. CDR3 length: 16 amino acids. V shed 4 bases and J 0 bases; nucleotides not matched to a gene: 9. CDR1 is SGHRS, CDR2 YFSETQ, per germline. The CDR3 nucleotides read TGCGCCAGCAGCCGGACAGGATTCTTTATGAACACTGAAGCTTTCTTT. Translated, it gives CASSRTGFFMNTEAFF.

V and J are TRBV5-4 and TRBJ1-4, with a weak D call TRBD1 (6 bases). CDR1 SGHNT and CDR2 YYREEE come from the germline V gene (reference sequence). The CDR3 totals 15 residues. V lost 2 bases, J lost 8 bases, and 16 bases lay in between. The chain's CDR3 is CASSFLDSRGEKLFF. CDR3 nucleotides: TGTGCCAGCAGCTTTTTGGACAGTAGAGGAGAAAAACTGTTTTTT.

The chain recombines TRBV4-3 with TRBJ2-3; unclear D gene. CDR3 length: 16 amino acids. Germline V lookup: CDR1 LGHNA, CDR2 YSLEER. Between the trimmed V and J ends, which lost 4 bases and 0 bases, there was a span of 14 bases. CDR3 in amino acids: CASSRASVPSTDTQYF. The CDR3 region has the DNA TGCGCCAGCAGCCGAGCGTCAGTCCCTAGCACAGATACGCAGTATTTT.

The rearrangement joins TRBV19 to TRBJ2-2; no clear D gene. V was shortened by 7 bases and J by 7 bases, with 10 bases between the two germline ends. This CDR3 has 12 residues. Germline-derived CDR1 and CDR2 are LNHDA and SQIVND (reference sequence). The CDR3 sequence: CASTSDIGELFF. The CDR3 DNA sequence: TGTGCCAGTACCAGCGATATCGGGGAGCTGTTTTTT.

This chain joins TRBV2 and TRBJ2-1, with D unresolved. CDR1 and CDR2 from the germline V gene are SNHLY and FYNNEI. This CDR3 region has 11 residues. Trimming removed 6 bases at V and 7 bases at J, with 7 bases between. CDR3 in DNA: TGTGCCAGCAGGGGTTGGAATGAGCAGTTCTTC. Translating gives CASRGWNEQFF.

The chain uses TRBV2 and TRBJ2-3, with TRBD2 identical over 10 bases. The CDR3 length is 16 residues. The trim removed 6 bases at V and 1 base at J, leaving 7 bases unmatched. Germline CDR1 reads SNHLY; CDR2 reads FYNNEI. This CDR3 is CASRKESGRGTDTQYF. CDR3 DNA: TGTGCCAGCAGGAAAGAAAGCGGGAGGGGCACAGATACGCAGTATTTT.

The rearrangement links TRBV19 to TRBJ1-2; possible D gene TRBD1, 5 bases. This CDR3 comprises 14 residues. V lost 9 bases and J 5 bases, leaving 19 bases between the germline ends. CDR1 and CDR2 (germline): LNHDA, SQIVND (reference sequence). The CDR3 DNA reads TGTGCCAGCACCCCCAGGGCTACTTTATATGGCTACACCTTC. It yields the protein CASTPRATLYGYTF.

The J gene is TRBJ2-1, the V gene TRBV5-1; perhaps D is TRBD1 or TRBD2 (5 bases each). Trimming shortened V by 4 bases and J by 11 bases, and 19 bases separated the two germline ends. This CDR3 is 14 amino acids long. The germline V gene encodes CDR1 SGHRS and CDR2 YFSETQ. The CDR3 sequence is CASSPGASQMKQFF. In DNA, the CDR3 is TGCGCCAGCAGCCCCGGGGCTAGCCAAATGAAGCAGTTCTTC.

The rearrangement joins TRBV11-3 to TRBJ2-7, with a tentative D call TRBD1 (6 bases). The germline V gene has CDR1 SGHNT and CDR2 YENEEA. Trimming removed 6 bases at V and 1 base at J, with 13 bases between. This CDR3 comprises 14 residues. The CDR3 is CASRTNRESYEQYF. The CDR3, as DNA: TGTGCCAGCAGGACGAACAGGGAATCCTACGAGCAGTACTTC.

This chain links TRBV9 with TRBJ2-3; D is undetermined. The germline V gene has CDR1 SGDLS and CDR2 YYNGEE. The V end was cut by 3 bases, the J end by 2 bases, with 16 bases between. CDR3 size: 16 residues. CDR3 in DNA: TGTGCCAGCAGCGCCAGGACCCCCGCATCCACAGATACGCAGTATTTT. This gives the protein CASSARTPASTDTQYF.

This rearrangement joins TRBV5-4 to TRBJ1-1; D ambiguous. The CDR3 extends over 12 amino acids. The V end lost 1 base, the J end lost 8 bases, and 9 bases lay between the germline ends. Germline CDR1 and CDR2: SGHNT and YYREEE (reference sequence). The DNA of the CDR3 is TGTGCCAGCAGCTTGCGATTCAGAGAAGCTTTCTTT. The encoded protein is CASSLRFREAFF.

The genes are TRBV7-9 and TRBJ1-2, with D unresolved. With 4 bases removed from V and 6 bases from J, the gap between germline ends came to 15 bases. Germline values: CDR1 SEHNR, CDR2 FQNEAQ (reference sequence). The CDR3 length is 14 residues. This CDR3 is CASSSHIEGNGYTF. DNA for the CDR3: TGTGCCAGCAGCTCACACATCGAAGGGAATGGCTACACCTTC.